Below are 18 T cell receptor beta chains sequenced from a single sample in a study of blood T cell repertoires in COVID-19. Generated by immunoSEQ multiplex PCR, the TCRdb table keeps only in-frame clones and is missing some. Among 200,000 to 250,000 clones listed, 75% to 85% were seen once. Material for sequencing was peripheral blood. The receptors were gathered from a woman aged 25 to 45 with COVID-19, enrolled during active disease.

The chain joins TRBV4-3 to TRBJ1-2; weak D call: TRBD1 (6 bases). CDR1 is LGHNA, CDR2 YSLEER, per germline. The V and J ends lost 0 bases and 3 bases respectively, with 14 bases between them. The CDR3 contains 16 residues. The CDR3 protein is CASSQEGLDSYYGYTF. DNA of the CDR3: TGCGCCAGCAGCCAAGAGGGGTTGGACAGCTACTATGGCTACACCTTC.

The V and J genes are TRBV4-3 and TRBJ2-5; TRBD2 is a possible D gene (6 bases). Deletions cut 2 bases from V and 3 bases from J, with 19 bases between. Germline assignment: CDR1 LGHNA and CDR2 YSLEER. The CDR3 length is 17 residues. CDR3 coding DNA: TGCGCCAGCAGCCAAAGGTGGCGGCCCGGGGGTAAAGAGACCCAGTACTTC. Translating gives CASSQRWRPGGKETQYF.

The chain is built from TRBV19 and TRBJ2-3; 7 nucleotides match TRBD1. The CDR3 covers 15 residues. V lost 5 bases and J lost 4; bases outside the gene matches: 9. The germline gives CDR1 LNHDA, CDR2 SQIVND (reference sequence). The CDR3 here is CASSGRQGLADTQYF. In DNA, the CDR3 is TGTGCCAGTAGTGGACGACAGGGTCTGGCAGATACGCAGTATTTT.

The chain uses TRBV24-1 and TRBJ1-5; D may be TRBD1 (6 bases). Germline V gene lookup returns CDR1 KGHDR and CDR2 SFDVKD. V dropped 3 bases and J dropped 2 bases, with 10 bases sitting between them. This CDR3 has 15 amino acids. Written as DNA, the CDR3 is TGTGCCACCAGTGATCCTAGGACAGGCAATCAGCCCCAGCATTTT. Residues: CATSDPRTGNQPQHF.

The chain uses TRBV11-1 and TRBJ1-1; D is possibly TRBD1 (5 bases). There are 17 residues in the CDR3. The germline V gene encodes CDR1 SGHAT and CDR2 FQDESV (reference sequence). V dropped 0 bases and J dropped 4 bases, with 18 bases sitting between them. The CDR3: CASSLARGQGGSTEAFF. DNA for the CDR3: TGTGCCAGCAGCTTAGCCAGAGGTCAGGGCGGGAGCACTGAAGCTTTCTTT.

The chain joins TRBV13 to TRBJ2-6; 7 nucleotides agree with TRBD1. Trimming cost V 5 bases and J 0 bases; bases outside gene matches: 10. The CDR3 sequence is 18 residues long. Germline V gene sequence: CDR1 PRHDT, CDR2 FYEKMQ (reference sequence). CDR3 in DNA: TGTGCCAGCAGCATGGGACAGTTGATTTCCTCTGGGGCCAACGTCCTGACTTTC. Protein product: CASSMGQLISSGANVLTF.

The chain employs TRBV7-9 and TRBJ1-4, with D maybe TRBD1 (5 bases). The V gene lost 5 bases and the J gene lost 4 bases, with 11 bases spanning the gap. The CDR3 contains 14 residues. Germline V gene data show CDR1 as SEHNR and CDR2 as FQNEAQ (reference sequence). The CDR3 region is CASSPDRVNEKLFF. Written as DNA, the CDR3 is TGTGCCAGCAGCCCTGACAGAGTTAATGAAAAACTGTTTTTT.

This clone was picked up one time. The CDR3 reads CASSQTRVATDTQYF. The CDR3 DNA reads as TGTGCCAGCAGCCAGACCAGGGTCGCCACAGATACGCAGTATTTT. This rearrangement joins TRBV6-2 or TRBV6-3 to TRBJ2-3, with TRBD1 as a possible D gene (5 bases). The CDR3 length is 15 residues. Germline CDR1 reads MNHEY; CDR2 reads SVGEGT. Trimming cost V 6 bases and J 2 bases, with 15 bases left between them.

This sequence joins TRBV11-3 and TRBJ2-1; 11 bases line up with TRBD2. There are 15 residues in the CDR3. V trimming: 5 bases; J trimming: 8 bases; junction bases outside the gene matches: 8. CDR1 and CDR2 (germline): SGHNT, YENEEA. CDR3 amino acids: CASSQKGTSGDEQFF. The CDR3, as DNA: TGTGCCAGCAGCCAAAAGGGGACTAGCGGCGATGAGCAGTTCTTC. Variable domain in full (rest from reference TRBV11-3 and TRBJ2-1): EAGVVQSPRYKIIEKKQPVAFWCNPISGHNTLYWYLQNLGQGPELLIRYENEEAVDDSQLPKDRFSAERLKGVDSTLKIQPAELGDSAVYLCASSQKGTSGDEQFFGPGTRLTVL.

The CDR3 sequence: CASSDPGEKLFF. CDR3 bases: TGTGCCAGCAGCGACCCAGGGGAAAAACTGTTTTTT. The V gene is TRBV2, the J gene TRBJ1-4; possible D gene TRBD1, 5 bases. The length of the CDR3 is 12 residues. Deletions cut 6 bases from V and 8 bases from J, with 10 bases between. From germline, CDR1 is SNHLY and CDR2 FYNNEI.

The V and J genes are TRBV3-1 (or the pseudogene TRBV3-2) and TRBJ2-2, with TRBD1 as a possible D gene (5 bases). CDR1 is LGHDT and CDR2 is YNNKEL in the germline V gene (reference sequence). The germline V and J ends were trimmed by 4 bases and 4 bases, with 7 bases remaining between them. This CDR3 spans 13 amino acids. The CDR3 region is CASSPGATGELFF. As DNA, the CDR3 is TGTGCCAGCAGCCCTGGGGCCACCGGGGAGCTGTTTTTT.

The chain recombines TRBV9 with TRBJ2-7; 8 positions match TRBD1. Germline V CDR1 and CDR2: SGDLS, YYNGEE. V was clipped by 0 bases and J by 2 bases; unmatched bases: 4. The CDR3 has 15 amino acids. The DNA of the CDR3 is TGTGCCAGCAGCGTAGAGTCAGGGGGCGCCTACGAGCAGTACTTC. Its translation: CASSVESGGAYEQYF.

The chain is built from TRBV6-6 and TRBJ1-2; 9 bases align to TRBD1. V shed 5 bases, J shed 7 bases, and the junction held 11 bases outside the gene matches. The CDR3 totals 15 residues. Per the germline V gene, CDR1 is MNHNY and CDR2 is SVGAGI (reference sequence). In DNA, the CDR3 is TGTGCCAGCAGTGCGCCGGGACAGGGCTCTGGTGGCTACACCTTC. It is translated as CASSAPGQGSGGYTF.

This chain links TRBV28 with TRBJ1-1, with D maybe TRBD1 (5 bases). This CDR3 has 15 amino acids. V shed 1 base and J shed 3 bases, with 12 bases lying between them. CDR1 MDHEN and CDR2 SYDVKM come from the germline V gene. The CDR3 sequence: CASSLFLGGYTEAFF. For the CDR3, the DNA is TGTGCCAGCAGTTTATTTCTGGGGGGGTACACTGAAGCTTTCTTT.

The chain recombines TRBV6-5 with TRBJ1-2; D is perhaps TRBD1 (6 bases). Deletions cut 8 bases from V and 4 bases from J, with 17 bases between. The CDR3 contains 14 residues. Germline V gene sequence: CDR1 MNHEY, CDR2 SVGAGI. The CDR3 DNA is TGTGCCAGCGCCAGGACAGTCGCCGTCTATGGCTACACCTTC. Translating it yields CASARTVAVYGYTF.

The chain has TRBV7-8 and TRBJ2-1; 14 positions match TRBD2. Germline-derived CDR1 and CDR2 are SGHVS and FQNEAQ. Trimming removed 5 bases from V and 6 bases from J; junction bases left unmatched: 6. This CDR3 spans 16 amino acids. The DNA of the CDR3 is TGTGCCAGCAGCACACCCGGGACTAGCGGGAGCAATGAGCAGTTCTTC. Translated, it gives CASSTPGTSGSNEQFF.

This rearrangement joins TRBV9 to TRBJ2-2, with 8 nucleotides matching TRBD2. CDR3 length: 13 residues. Trimming at V came to 3 bases and at J to 7 bases, leaving 2 bases not matched to a gene. CDR1 is SGDLS and CDR2 is YYNGEE in the germline V gene. The DNA of the CDR3 is TGTGCCAGCAGCGACCGGGGGGGCGGGGAGCTGTTTTTT. Encoded protein: CASSDRGGGELFF.

The rearrangement uses TRBV7-2 and TRBJ2-6; 8 bases align to TRBD1. Germline V gene data show CDR1 as SGHTA and CDR2 as FQGNSA. The CDR3 runs to 16 residues. Trimming at V came to 7 bases and at J to 4 bases, leaving 9 bases not matched to a gene. Written as DNA, the CDR3 is TGTGCCAGCATCTTGACAGGGGTCTCCGGGGCCAACGTCCTGACTTTC. It translates to CASILTGVSGANVLTF.